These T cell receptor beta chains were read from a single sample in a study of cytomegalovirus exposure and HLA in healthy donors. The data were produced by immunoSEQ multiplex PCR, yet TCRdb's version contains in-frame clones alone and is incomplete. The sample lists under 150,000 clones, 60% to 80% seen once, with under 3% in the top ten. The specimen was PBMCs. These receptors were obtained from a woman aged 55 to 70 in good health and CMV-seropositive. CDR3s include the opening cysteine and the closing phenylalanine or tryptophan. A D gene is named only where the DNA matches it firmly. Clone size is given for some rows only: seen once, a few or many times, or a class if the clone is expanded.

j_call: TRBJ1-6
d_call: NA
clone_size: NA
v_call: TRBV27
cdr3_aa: CASSLYYRGFDNSPLHF
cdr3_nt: TGTGCCAGCAGTTTATACTATAGGGGTTTCGATAATTCACCCCTCCACTTT

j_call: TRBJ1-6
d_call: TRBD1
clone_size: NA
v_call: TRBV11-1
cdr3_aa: CASSRGQPPEPLHF
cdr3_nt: TGTGCCAGCAGCAGGGGACAGCCACCCGAACCCCTCCACTTT

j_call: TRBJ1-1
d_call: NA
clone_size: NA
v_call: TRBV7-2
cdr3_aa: CATGLNTEAFF
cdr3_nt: TGTGCCACAGGCCTGAACACTGAAGCTTTCTTT

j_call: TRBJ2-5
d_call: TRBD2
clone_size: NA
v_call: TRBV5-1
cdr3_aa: CASSGGGGGIQETQYF
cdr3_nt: TGCGCCAGCAGCGGGGGTGGCGGGGGGATCCAAGAGACCCAGTACTTC

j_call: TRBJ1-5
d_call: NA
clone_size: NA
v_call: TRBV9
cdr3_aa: CASSVGREDQPQHF
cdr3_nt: TGTGCCAGCAGCGTCGGCAGGGAGGATCAGCCCCAGCATTTT

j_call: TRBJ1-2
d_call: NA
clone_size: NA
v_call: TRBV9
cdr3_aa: CASSVRREGPRRDGYTF
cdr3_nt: TGTGCCAGCAGCGTTCGCCGAGAGGGTCCCAGAAGGGATGGCTACACCTTC

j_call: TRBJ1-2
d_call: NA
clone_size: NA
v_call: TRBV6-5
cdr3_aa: CASSARGGYGYTF
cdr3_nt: TGTGCCAGCAGTGCACGGGGAGGCTATGGCTACACCTTC

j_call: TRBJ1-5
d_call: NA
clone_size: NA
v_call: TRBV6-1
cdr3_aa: CASLPPQGLRQPQHF
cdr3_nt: TGTGCCAGCCTCCCACCACAGGGATTGCGTCAGCCCCAGCATTTT

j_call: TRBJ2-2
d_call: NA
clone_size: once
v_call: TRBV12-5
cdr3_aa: CASGTLGTGELFF
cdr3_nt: TGTGCTAGTGGGACTTTGGGCACCGGGGAGCTGTTTTTT

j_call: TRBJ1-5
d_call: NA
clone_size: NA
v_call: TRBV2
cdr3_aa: CASNWRGRQPQHF
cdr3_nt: TGTGCCAGCAATTGGAGGGGCCGACAGCCCCAGCATTTT

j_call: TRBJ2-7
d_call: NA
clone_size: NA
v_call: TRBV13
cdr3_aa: CASSPGGYSSYEQYF
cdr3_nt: TGTGCCAGCAGCCCAGGGGGGTACAGCTCCTACGAGCAGTACTTC

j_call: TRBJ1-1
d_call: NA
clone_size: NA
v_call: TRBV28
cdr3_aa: CASRPGVTEAFF
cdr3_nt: TGTGCCAGCAGACCAGGGGTCACTGAAGCTTTCTTT

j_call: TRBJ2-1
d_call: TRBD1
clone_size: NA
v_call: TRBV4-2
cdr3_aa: CASSQDLLGQGARNEQFF
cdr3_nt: TGTGCCAGCAGCCAAGATCTGCTTGGACAGGGGGCGCGGAATGAGCAGTTCTTC

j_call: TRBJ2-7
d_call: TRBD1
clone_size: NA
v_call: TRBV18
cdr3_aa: CASSRDRDEQYF
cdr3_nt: TGTGCCAGCTCACGGGACAGGGACGAGCAGTACTTC

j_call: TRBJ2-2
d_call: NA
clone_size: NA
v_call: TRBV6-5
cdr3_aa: CASSTGRAAGELFF
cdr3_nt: TGTGCCAGCAGTACAGGGAGGGCGGCCGGGGAGCTGTTTTTT

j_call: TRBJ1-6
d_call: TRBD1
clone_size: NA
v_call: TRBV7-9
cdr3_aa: CASSAGQGSINSYNSPLHF
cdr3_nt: TGTGCCAGCAGCGCGGGACAGGGGTCCATTAACTCCTATAATTCACCCCTCCACTTT

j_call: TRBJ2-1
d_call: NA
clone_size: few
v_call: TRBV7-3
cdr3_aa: CASSPYIGGWQFF
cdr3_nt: TGTGCCAGCAGCCCATACATAGGAGGGTGGCAGTTCTTC

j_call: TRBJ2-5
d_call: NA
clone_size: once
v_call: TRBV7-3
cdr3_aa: CASSSPQEGETQYF
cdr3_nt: TGTGCCAGCAGCTCCCCTCAGGAGGGCGAGACCCAGTACTTC

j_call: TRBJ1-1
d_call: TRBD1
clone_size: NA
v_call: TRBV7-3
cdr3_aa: CASSRDSDTEAFF
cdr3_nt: TGTGCCAGCAGCCGGGACAGTGACACTGAAGCTTTCTTT

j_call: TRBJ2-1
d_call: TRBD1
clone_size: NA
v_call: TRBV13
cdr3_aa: CASSLGTGVPYNEQFF
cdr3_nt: TGTGCCAGCAGCTTAGGGACAGGGGTCCCCTACAATGAGCAGTTCTTC

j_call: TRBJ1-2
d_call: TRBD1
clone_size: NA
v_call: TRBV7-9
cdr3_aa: CASSLRDRGPSRGSYGYTF
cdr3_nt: TGTGCCAGCAGCTTGCGGGACAGGGGCCCCAGCCGAGGGTCCTATGGCTACACCTTC

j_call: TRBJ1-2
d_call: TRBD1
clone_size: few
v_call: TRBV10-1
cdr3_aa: CASSGTGERYGYTF
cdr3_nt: TGCGCCAGCAGTGGGACAGGGGAACGCTATGGCTACACCTTC

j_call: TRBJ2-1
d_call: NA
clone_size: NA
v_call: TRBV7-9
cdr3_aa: CSSSSPGDEQFF
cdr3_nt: TGTTCCAGCAGCTCGCCGGGGGATGAGCAGTTCTTC

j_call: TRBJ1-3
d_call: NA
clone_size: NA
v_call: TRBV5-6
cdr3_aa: CASSPGGNTIYF
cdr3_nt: TGTGCCAGCAGCCCCGGGGGAAACACCATATATTTT

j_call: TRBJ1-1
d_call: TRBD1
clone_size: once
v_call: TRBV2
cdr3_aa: CASRSGTGGTEAFF
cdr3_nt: TGTGCCAGCAGATCCGGGACAGGGGGCACTGAAGCTTTCTTT

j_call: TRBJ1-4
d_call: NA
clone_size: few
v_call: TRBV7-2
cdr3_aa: CASSLATGYNEKLFF
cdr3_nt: TGTGCCAGCAGCTTAGCGACAGGTTATAATGAAAAACTGTTTTTT

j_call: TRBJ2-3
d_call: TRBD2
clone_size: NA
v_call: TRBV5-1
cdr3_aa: CASSPNSKGGYSTDTQYF
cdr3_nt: TGCGCCAGCAGCCCCAATAGTAAGGGAGGGTATAGCACAGATACGCAGTATTTT

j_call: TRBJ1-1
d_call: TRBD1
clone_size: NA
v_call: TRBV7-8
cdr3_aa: CASSPGQGPDTEAFF
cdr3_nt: TGTGCCAGCAGCCCAGGACAGGGGCCGGACACTGAAGCTTTCTTT

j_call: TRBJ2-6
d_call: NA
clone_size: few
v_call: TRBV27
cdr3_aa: CASSSSGTQYVLTF
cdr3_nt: TGTGCCAGCAGTTCTTCCGGGACTCAGTACGTCCTGACTTTC

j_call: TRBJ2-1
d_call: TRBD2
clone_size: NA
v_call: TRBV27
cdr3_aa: CASSFPSGGAVEQFF
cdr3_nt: TGTGCCAGCAGTTTCCCCAGCGGGGGGGCCGTTGAGCAGTTCTTC

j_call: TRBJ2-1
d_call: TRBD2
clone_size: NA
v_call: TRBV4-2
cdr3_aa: CASSRTGLAGGNEQFF
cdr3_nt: TGTGCCAGCAGCCGGACCGGACTAGCGGGGGGAAATGAGCAGTTCTTC

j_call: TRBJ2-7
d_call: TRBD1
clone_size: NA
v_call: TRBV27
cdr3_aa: CASSLTPTGVLYEQYF
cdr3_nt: TGTGCCAGCAGTTTAACCCCGACAGGGGTTCTGTACGAGCAGTACTTC

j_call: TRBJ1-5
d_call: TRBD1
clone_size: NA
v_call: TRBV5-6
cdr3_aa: CASSLEGGPSNQPQHF
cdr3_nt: TGTGCCAGCAGCTTGGAAGGGGGCCCGAGCAATCAGCCCCAGCATTTT

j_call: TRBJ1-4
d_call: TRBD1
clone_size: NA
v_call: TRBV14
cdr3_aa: CASSPRQGSEKLFF
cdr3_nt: TGTGCCAGCAGCCCTCGACAGGGTAGCGAAAAACTGTTTTTT

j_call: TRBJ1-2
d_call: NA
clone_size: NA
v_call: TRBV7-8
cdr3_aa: CASSPLYLTLANYGYTF
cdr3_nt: TGTGCCAGCAGCCCCCTGTACCTCACCCTAGCTAACTATGGCTACACCTTC

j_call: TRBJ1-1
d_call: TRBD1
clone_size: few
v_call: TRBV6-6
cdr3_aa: CASSLQGLGNTEAFF
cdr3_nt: TGTGCCAGCAGCTTACAGGGGTTGGGGAACACTGAAGCTTTCTTT

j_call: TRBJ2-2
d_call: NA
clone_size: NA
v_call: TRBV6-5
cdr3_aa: CATKTAGELFF
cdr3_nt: TGTGCCACCAAAACAGCCGGGGAGCTGTTTTTT

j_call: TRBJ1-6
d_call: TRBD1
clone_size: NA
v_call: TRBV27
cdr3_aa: CASSYRPGGNSPLHF
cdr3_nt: TGTGCCAGCAGTTACAGGCCAGGGGGGAATTCACCCCTCCACTTT

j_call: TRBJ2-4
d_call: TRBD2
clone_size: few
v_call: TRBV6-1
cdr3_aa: CASRERDGGGAKNIQYF
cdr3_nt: TGTGCCAGCAGGGAACGAGATGGCGGGGGGGCCAAAAACATTCAGTACTTC

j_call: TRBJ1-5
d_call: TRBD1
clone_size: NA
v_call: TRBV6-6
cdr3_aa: CASTRQGHQPQHF
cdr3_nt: TGTGCCAGCACTAGACAGGGACATCAGCCCCAGCATTTT

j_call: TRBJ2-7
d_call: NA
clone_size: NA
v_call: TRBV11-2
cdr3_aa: CASSLGGGPYEQYF
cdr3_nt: TGTGCCAGCAGCTTAGGGGGGGGGCCCTACGAGCAGTACTTC

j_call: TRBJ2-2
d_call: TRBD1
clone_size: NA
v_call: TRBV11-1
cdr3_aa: CASSSQDRGRTGELFF
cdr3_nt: TGTGCCAGCAGCTCACAGGACAGGGGGCGGACCGGGGAGCTGTTTTTT

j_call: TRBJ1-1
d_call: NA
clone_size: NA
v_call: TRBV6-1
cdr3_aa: CATPGTPRFFF
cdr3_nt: TGTGCCACCCCGGGGACTCCCCGTTTTTTCTTT

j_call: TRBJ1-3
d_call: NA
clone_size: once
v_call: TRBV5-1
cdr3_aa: CASSLTPGHGNTIYF
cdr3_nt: TGCGCCAGCAGCTTAACCCCAGGTCATGGAAACACCATATATTTT

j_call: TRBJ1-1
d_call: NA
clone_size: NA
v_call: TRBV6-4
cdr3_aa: CASSELDGTEAFF
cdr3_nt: TGTGCCAGCAGTGAACTAGATGGGACTGAAGCTTTCTTT

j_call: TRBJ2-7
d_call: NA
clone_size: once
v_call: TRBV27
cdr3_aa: CASSPVSGVGREQYF
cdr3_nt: TGTGCCAGCAGTCCCGTCTCGGGGGTTGGTCGCGAGCAGTACTTC